Each of the 18 T cell receptor beta chains below was sequenced from the same sample in a study of blood T cell repertoires in COVID-19. The assay was immunoSEQ multiplex PCR, and TCRdb's table has in-frame clones only and misses some. In the table there are under 250,000 clones, 90% to 95% of which are singletons. The specimen sequenced was peripheral blood. These receptors all stem from a man in his 60s with COVID-19, enrolled during active disease.

The rearrangement joins TRBV3-1 (or the pseudogene TRBV3-2) to TRBJ2-1, with 8 bases that match TRBD2. V gave up 4 bases and J gave up 5 bases; unmatched junction bases: 7. Germline loops: CDR1 LGHDT, CDR2 YNNKEL (reference sequence). The CDR3 totals 15 residues. CDR3 DNA sequence: TGTGCCAGCAGCCGTGGGACGGGGGGGAACAATGAGCAGTTCTTC. Protein: CASSRGTGGNNEQFF.

This rearrangement joins TRBV9 to TRBJ2-1; TRBD2 agrees at 10 bases. CDR1 and CDR2 from the germline V gene are SGDLS and YYNGEE. CDR3 size: 17 residues. Losses at the gene ends were 3 bases for V and 4 bases for J; bases not matched to a gene: 10. Here the CDR3 DNA reads TGTGCCAGCAGCGAATACTCCGGGACTAGCGTTTACAATGAGCAGTTCTTC. This codes for CASSEYSGTSVYNEQFF.

The chain joins TRBV12-3 or TRBV12-4 to TRBJ1-3; D not certain. The CDR3 runs 13 residues. Trimming shortened V by 3 bases and J by 11 bases, and 14 bases separated the two germline ends. The CDR3 DNA is TGTGCCAGCAGTTTCGAAGGAGGTTCGGCCATATATTTT. This encodes CASSFEGGSAIYF.

The genes are TRBV21-1 and TRBJ2-5; the D call of TRBD1 is as the table states it, not checked on the DNA. TRBV21-1 is a pseudogene locus. CDR3 length: 16 amino acids. The CDR3 region is CASSPQKVDRGQTQYF. The CDR3 region has the DNA TGTGCCAGCAGCCCCCAAAAGGTGGACAGGGGACAGACCCAGTACTTC.

The gene calls are TRBV19 and TRBJ2-2; TRBD1 aligns across 8 bases. CDR1 is LNHDA, CDR2 SQIVND, per germline (reference sequence). The CDR3 is made up of 14 amino acids. J lost 1 base, V lost 8 bases, and 3 bases had no gene match. The CDR3 protein is CASRTGKNTGELFF. The DNA for the CDR3 is TGTGCCAGTCGGACAGGGAAGAACACCGGGGAGCTGTTTTTT.

This clone was seen a single time. The chain combines TRBV4-1 with TRBJ1-5; TRBD1 matches at 7 bases. After removal of 0 bases from V and 1 base from J, the junction contained 3 bases not matched to a gene. Germline lookup yields CDR1 MGHRA and CDR2 YSYEKL. CDR3 length: 16 amino acids. In DNA form, the CDR3 reads TGCGCCAGCAGCCAAGAAGGGGGCGCGAGCAATCAGCCCCAGCATTTT. Translating it yields CASSQEGGASNQPQHF.

The gene calls are TRBV7-9 and TRBJ1-3, with 9 bases identical to TRBD1. Germline V gene lookup returns CDR1 SEHNR and CDR2 FQNEAQ (reference sequence). This CDR3 comprises 15 residues. Trimming at V came to 2 bases and at J to 4 bases, leaving 3 bases not matched to a gene. CDR3 in DNA: TGTGCCAGCAGCTTAAAGGGACAGGGAGGAAACACCATATATTTT. Protein sequence: CASSLKGQGGNTIYF.

CDR3 sequence: CAISGEGLHNEQFF. The CDR3 nucleotides are TGTGCCATCAGTGGAGAGGGCCTACACAATGAGCAGTTCTTC. The chain is built from TRBV10-3 and TRBJ2-1; a possible D gene is TRBD2 (5 bases). Germline CDR1 and CDR2: ENHRY and SYGVKD. This CDR3 region has 14 residues. V was clipped by 4 bases and J by 5 bases, with 12 bases between them.

This clone was counted between two and nine times. V usage is TRBV9 and J usage is TRBJ2-2; D perhaps matches TRBD1 (6 bases). The CDR3 consists of 15 residues. Germline V gene lookup returns CDR1 SGDLS and CDR2 YYNGEE. V was pared by 0 bases and J by 2 bases, with 8 bases between. This chain's CDR3 is CASSVVGTNTGELFF. The CDR3 nucleotides are TGTGCCAGCAGCGTAGTCGGGACAAACACCGGGGAGCTGTTTTTT.

The count of this clone is one. Here the CDR3 reads CASNSRGFQADEQFF. The CDR3, as DNA: TGTGCCAGCAACAGTCGGGGGTTCCAGGCGGATGAGCAGTTCTTC. The chain uses TRBV7-2 and TRBJ2-1, with D possibly TRBD2 on 6 matching bases. The germline V gene has CDR1 SGHTA and CDR2 FQGNSA. This CDR3 contains 15 residues. The germline V and J ends were trimmed by 7 bases and 8 bases, with 21 bases remaining between them.

The chain links TRBV18 to TRBJ2-7; weak D call: TRBD1 (6 bases). This CDR3 contains 14 residues. The germline V and J ends were trimmed by 0 bases and 3 bases, with 9 bases remaining between them. Germline CDR1 KGHSH, CDR2 LQKENI. The CDR3 here is CASSPPSQGYEQYF. The CDR3 nucleotides are TGTGCCAGCTCACCACCGTCACAGGGCTACGAGCAGTACTTC.

This sequence joins TRBV5-1 and TRBJ2-5, with 7 bases lining up with TRBD1. J was trimmed by 1 base and V by 4 bases; bases with no gene match: 10. The CDR3 is 16 amino acids. From germline, CDR1 is SGHRS and CDR2 YFSETQ. CDR3 in amino acids: CASSVGTEYTQETQYF. CDR3 coding DNA: TGCGCCAGCAGCGTCGGGACAGAGTACACCCAAGAGACCCAGTACTTC.

V and J are TRBV20-1 and TRBJ1-5; D is uncertain. Looked up from germline, CDR1 is DFQATT and CDR2 is SNEGSKA (reference sequence). The CDR3 is made up of 14 amino acids. Trimming removed 6 bases from V and 4 bases from J, with 16 bases in between. The CDR3, as DNA: TGCAGTGCGAGTCGCTCACTCGTGAATCAGCCCCAGCATTTT. As protein: CSASRSLVNQPQHF.

V usage is TRBV28 and J usage is TRBJ2-2; 7 nucleotides match TRBD1. Germline trimming cut 1 base from V and 6 bases from J; bases unmatched to any gene: 5. The CDR3 runs to 15 residues. Per germline, CDR1 MDHEN and CDR2 SYDVKM. The CDR3: CASSLFQGVAGELFF. The CDR3, as DNA: TGTGCCAGCAGTTTATTCCAGGGGGTCGCCGGGGAGCTGTTTTTT.

The chain is built from TRBV11-2 and TRBJ2-4, with D maybe TRBD2 (6 bases). CDR1 and CDR2 from the germline V gene are SGHAT and FQNNGV. Trimming cost V 7 bases and J 1 base, with 11 bases left between them. The CDR3 covers 14 residues. CDR3 amino acids: CASTFAGAKNIQYF. The CDR3 DNA reads as TGTGCCAGCACCTTCGCGGGGGCCAAAAACATTCAGTACTTC.

The rearrangement links TRBV18 to TRBJ1-5, with D tentatively TRBD1 (5 bases). Per the germline V gene, CDR1 is KGHSH and CDR2 is LQKENI. The V and J ends lost 2 bases and 7 bases respectively, with 9 bases between them. CDR3 length: 13 amino acids. The chain's CDR3 is CASSPGADQPQHF. CDR3 DNA: TGTGCCAGCTCACCAGGGGCTGACCAGCCCCAGCATTTT.

The chain links TRBV7-9 to TRBJ1-1; TRBD1 matches 10 bases. The germline V gene has CDR1 SEHNR and CDR2 FQNEAQ (reference sequence). The trim removed 6 bases at V and 10 bases at J, leaving 11 bases unmatched. The CDR3 is made up of 14 amino acids. Here the CDR3 DNA reads TGTGCCAGCAGTTTTTCCCTGGACAGGGGGGGAGCTTTCTTT. Its translation is CASSFSLDRGGAFF. Filled out from reference TRBV7-9 and TRBJ1-1, the complete variable domain reads DTGVSQNPRHKITKRGQNVTFRCDPISEHNRLYWYRQTLGQGPEFLTYFQNEAQLEKSRLLSDRFSAERPKGSFSTLEIQRTEQGDSAMYLCASSFSLDRGGAFFGQGTRLTVV.

The chain recombines TRBV5-4 with TRBJ2-7; 7 positions match TRBD2. V lost 4 bases to trimming and J lost 3 bases; unmatched junction nucleotides: 22. In germline, CDR1 is SGHNT, CDR2 YYREEE (reference sequence). This CDR3 is built from 19 residues. The CDR3 sequence is CASSAGVWWRGGFGYEQYF. Written as DNA, the CDR3 is TGTGCCAGCAGCGCCGGCGTGTGGTGGCGGGGAGGGTTCGGCTACGAGCAGTACTTC.